One and the same sample provided the 22 T cell receptor beta chains below, sequenced in a study of identical twins. Each CDR3 protein gets one entry after TCRdb re-called the 5' RACE reads with MiXCR. The sample carries 450,000 to 500,000 distinct CDR3 sequences, roughly an eighth recorded once. These data were likewise used in another study, on yellow fever vaccine responses in identical twins.

The sample taken for sequencing was CD4+ T cells sorted from blood. These receptors originate from a young woman in good health.

This clonotype was detected a few times. The chain employs TRBV24-1 and TRBJ2-1; the D gene is possibly TRBD1 (6 bases). This CDR3 is built from 14 residues. Germline CDR1 and CDR2: KGHDR and SFDVKD. The germline V and J ends were trimmed by 9 bases and 2 bases, with 13 bases remaining between them. The CDR3 reads CATGQQGTYNEQFF. The DNA of the CDR3 is TGTGCCACCGGTCAGCAGGGGACCTACAATGAGCAGTTCTTC.

The V gene is TRBV7-2, the J gene TRBJ2-3, with 11 bases lining up with TRBD2. Germline assignment: CDR1 SGHTA and CDR2 FQGNSA. The CDR3 totals 16 residues. Losses at the gene ends were 4 bases for V and 0 bases for J; bases not matched to a gene: 3. The CDR3 loop reads CASSSSGGFSTDTQYF. The CDR3 nucleotides read TGTGCCAGCAGCTCTAGCGGGGGGTTTAGCACAGATACGCAGTATTTT.

This sequence joins TRBV6-2 or TRBV6-3 and TRBJ1-5; D not resolved. Deletions cut 6 bases from V and 3 bases from J, with 12 bases between. The CDR3 consists of 14 residues. CDR1 is MNHEY and CDR2 is SVGEGT in the germline V gene. CDR3 residues: CASSRGLFNQPQHF. The CDR3 coding sequence is TGTGCCAGCAGCCGCGGACTATTCAATCAGCCCCAGCATTTT.

The chain has TRBV27 and TRBJ2-3; 8 bases map to TRBD2. The germline V gene encodes CDR1 MNHEY and CDR2 SMNVEV (reference sequence). CDR3 length: 14 residues. The V gene end was trimmed by 4 bases and the J gene end by 9 bases; junction bases not matched to a gene: 9. The CDR3 loop is CASSYISGSGTQYF. The CDR3 DNA is TGTGCCAGCAGTTACATAAGCGGGAGTGGCACGCAGTATTTT.

About this clonotype itself: A read error may account for a junction end that differs from germline. The V and J genes are TRBV7-9 and TRBJ2-1, with TRBD2 as a possible D gene (5 bases). CDR3 length: 17 amino acids. The germline CDR1 and CDR2 sequences are SEHNR and FQNEAQ (reference sequence). The DNA for the CDR3 is TGTGCCAGCAGCCCAAGAACAGCATCTCAAGACTACGATGAGCAGTTCTTC. Protein product: CASSPRTASQDYDEQFF.

In this sample, this clonotype turned up a few times. J is TRBJ2-5 and V is TRBV20-1; D remains unclear. Germline assignment: CDR1 DFQATT and CDR2 SNEGSKA (reference sequence). CDR3 length: 13 residues. Trimming shortened V by 4 bases and J by 2 bases, and 11 bases separated the two germline ends. The CDR3 DNA reads TGCAGTGCTACGTCTCAGGAACAAGAGACCCAGTACTTC. It encodes CSATSQEQETQYF.

At least ten counts were recorded for this clonotype. The rearrangement joins TRBV9 to TRBJ2-1; D is unresolved. There are 13 residues in the CDR3. The V and J ends lost 4 bases and 4 bases respectively, with 9 bases between them. Germline loops: CDR1 SGDLS, CDR2 YYNGEE. CDR3 sequence: CASSPRQYNEQFF. The CDR3 region has the DNA TGTGCCAGCAGCCCAAGACAATACAATGAGCAGTTCTTC.

This clonotype was observed a handful of times. The chain employs TRBV19 and TRBJ2-1, with 12 bases matching TRBD2. V dropped 3 bases and J dropped 8; count of bases not matched to a gene: 2. CDR1 is LNHDA, CDR2 SQIVND, per germline (reference sequence). This CDR3 has 14 amino acids. The CDR3 loop reads CASSMTSGRYEQFF. The CDR3 region has the DNA TGTGCCAGTAGTATGACTAGCGGGAGATATGAGCAGTTCTTC.

The chain employs TRBV11-2 and TRBJ2-1, with D hard to call. Germline CDR1 is SGHAT and CDR2 is FQNNGV. V dropped 3 bases and J dropped 0 bases, with 9 bases sitting between them. This CDR3 comprises 15 residues. In nucleotides, the CDR3 is TGTGCCAGCAGCTTCGCGAGGAGCTCCTACAATGAGCAGTTCTTC. Amino acids: CASSFARSSYNEQFF. The full variable domain, with the rest looked up from reference TRBV11-2 and TRBJ2-1, is EAGVAQSPRYKIIEKRQSVAFWCNPISGHATLYWYQQILGQGPKLLIQFQNNGVVDDSQLPKDRFSAERLKGVDSTLKIQPAKLEDSAVYLCASSFARSSYNEQFFGPGTRLTVL.

This clonotype has more than one count but fewer than ten. The chain links TRBV4-1 to TRBJ2-2, with D perhaps matching TRBD1 (5 bases). This CDR3 region has 16 residues. V lost 4 bases and J lost 6, with 18 bases in between. Germline CDR1 MGHRA, CDR2 YSYEKL. The CDR3 region has the DNA TGCGCCAGCAGCCTTCGATTTCAGGGTGCCTCCGGGGAGCTGTTTTTT. It encodes CASSLRFQGASGELFF.

This chain links TRBV7-9 with TRBJ1-5, with D hard to call. Trimming took 4 bases from V and 1 from J, leaving 8 bases between them. The germline V gene encodes CDR1 SEHNR and CDR2 FQNEAQ (reference sequence). The CDR3 is 14 residues long. Written as DNA, the CDR3 is TGTGCCAGCAGCTCTAGGGAGAGCAATCAGCCCCAGCATTTT. It yields the protein CASSSRESNQPQHF.

CDR3 residues: CAISEPRPGTANTGELFF. Here the CDR3 DNA reads TGTGCCATCAGTGAGCCCCGCCCCGGGACAGCCAACACCGGGGAGCTGTTTTTT. J is TRBJ2-2 and V is TRBV10-3; TRBD1 matches 7 bases. The V segment lost 2 bases and the J segment 2 bases; nucleotides outside the gene matches: 11. The CDR3 extends over 18 amino acids. Germline V gene sequence: CDR1 ENHRY, CDR2 SYGVKD.

The genes are TRBV5-1 and TRBJ2-7; D is perhaps TRBD1 (6 bases). Germline V gives CDR1 SGHRS, CDR2 YFSETQ. The CDR3 has 17 residues. The V and J ends lost 4 bases and 2 bases respectively, with 22 bases between them. CDR3 residues: CASSPYQQGKWTYEQYF. In DNA form, the CDR3 reads TGCGCCAGCAGCCCTTACCAACAGGGTAAGTGGACCTACGAGCAGTACTTC.

This chain links TRBV18 with TRBJ2-7; D possibly uses TRBD1 or TRBD2 (6 bases each). Looked up from germline, CDR1 is KGHSH and CDR2 is LQKENI. The V end was cut by 6 bases, the J end by 0 bases, with 15 bases between. The CDR3 has 15 residues. CDR3 nucleotide sequence: TGTGCCAGCTCGCATTCGGAGGGGGTCTCCTACGAGCAGTACTTC. This translates into CASSHSEGVSYEQYF.

The rearrangement uses TRBV5-1 and TRBJ1-6; a possible D gene is TRBD1 (6 bases). This CDR3 is built from 14 residues. The germline CDR1 and CDR2 sequences are SGHRS and YFSETQ. V lost 4 bases, J lost 8 bases, and 13 bases lay in between. CDR3 loop: CASSPEGGHSPLHF. The CDR3 region has the DNA TGCGCCAGCAGCCCGGAAGGGGGGCATTCACCCCTCCACTTT.

The rearrangement joins TRBV5-6 to TRBJ2-1; 9 positions match TRBD2. Germline CDR1 SGHDT, CDR2 YYEEEE. The CDR3 is made up of 18 amino acids. Losses at the gene ends were 4 bases for V and 1 base for J; bases not matched to a gene: 12. CDR3 in DNA: TGTGCCAGCAGCCCCGTTGGTAGCGGGAGTAGGTCCTACAATGAGCAGTTCTTC. Its translation: CASSPVGSGSRSYNEQFF.

CDR3 amino acids: CSALGLASSYEQYF. CDR3 nucleotides: TGCAGTGCTCTGGGACTAGCGTCGTCCTACGAGCAGTACTTC. This sequence joins TRBV20-1 and TRBJ2-7; 10 positions agree with TRBD2. V was clipped by 5 bases and J by 1 base; unmatched bases: 5. The CDR3 extends over 14 amino acids. Looked up from germline, CDR1 is DFQATT and CDR2 is SNEGSKA (reference sequence).

The rearrangement uses TRBV11-2 and TRBJ2-1, with D tentatively TRBD1 or TRBD2 (5 bases each). The CDR3 consists of 14 residues. The germline gives CDR1 SGHAT, CDR2 FQNNGV. The V and J ends lost 8 bases and 7 bases respectively, with 18 bases between them. The CDR3 DNA follows: TGTGCCAGCCCCTTGGGGGAGAGGGGTAATGAGCAGTTCTTC. Translating gives CASPLGERGNEQFF.

This clonotype was seen a few times. The chain carries TRBV28 and TRBJ2-7, with D unclear. The V end was cut by 1 base, the J end by 6 bases, with 4 bases between. The CDR3 has 11 residues. CDR1 is MDHEN and CDR2 is SYDVKM in the germline V gene. CDR3 region: CASSLLVEQYF. In nucleotides, the CDR3 is TGTGCCAGCAGTTTATTAGTCGAGCAGTACTTC.

The chain combines TRBV12-3 or TRBV12-4 with TRBJ1-2; TRBD1 aligns across 7 bases. Losses at the gene ends were 6 bases for V and 7 bases for J; bases not matched to a gene: 14. The CDR3 runs to 15 residues. The CDR3, as DNA: TGTGCCAGCAGCCCCGACAGGGACGTAGGTCGTGGCTACACCTTC. Protein sequence: CASSPDRDVGRGYTF.

The chain is built from TRBV11-1 and TRBJ2-1; 9 nucleotides agree with TRBD2. The length of the CDR3 is 18 residues. V shed 4 bases, J shed 5 bases, and the junction held 15 bases outside the gene matches. The germline gives CDR1 SGHAT, CDR2 FQDESV (reference sequence). CDR3 DNA sequence: TGTGCCAGCAGCTACTCCACTGAAAAGCGGGGGGATGACAATGAGCAGTTCTTC. It translates to CASSYSTEKRGDDNEQFF.

Points on this clonotype: At one boundary the junction diverges from the germline segment, which might be a read error. The J gene is TRBJ2-7, the V gene TRBV7-7; D is unclear. Germline CDR1 SSHAT, CDR2 FNYEAQ (reference sequence). The CDR3 is made up of 15 amino acids. The CDR3 region is CASSLQLGMGDEQYF. The CDR3 DNA is TGTGCTAGCAGCTTACAACTGGGGATGGGCGACGAGCAGTACTTC.